This TCR beta chain was captured by sequencing in a study of glioma-infiltrating T cells. Study results and limitations: CDR3 overlap between tissue and blood was very small.

Amplification of TCR alpha and beta CDR3 regions from RNA used iRepertoire nested multiplex PCR. TCRdb analysed the multiplex PCR reads with MiXCR anew, one entry per CDR3 protein. The sample yields roughly 190,000 distinct CDR3 sequences, over 25% seen once. Remarks on this clonotype: Its antigen remains unknown. A read error is likely, as this CDR3 ends without the conserved phenylalanine or tryptophan.

Trimming removed 5 bases at V and 13 bases at J, with 21 bases between. The germline gives CDR1 MNHEY, CDR2 SMNVEV (reference sequence). This CDR3 is built from 15 residues. This rearrangement joins TRBV27 to TRBJ1-6, with D possibly TRBD1 on 6 matching bases. Sequences were obtained from glioma tissue, nonneoplastic brain tissue, or PBMCs (not recorded which). The source is a human donor with low-grade glioma or glioblastoma, undergoing nonglioma brain surgery, or in good health (not recorded which). The CDR3 is CASSPRTAGESPLHL. As DNA, the CDR3 is TGTGCCAGCAGTCCGCGGACAGCGGGCGAATCGCCCCTCCACTTG.